This TCR beta chain was sequenced during a study of low-dose radiotherapy and immunotherapy resistance in tumors. Across the whole study: With 1 Gy per fraction every two weeks, Cohort 2 accumulated 13 Gy across 26 weeks.

The CDR3 extends over 12 amino acids. V was trimmed by 2 bases and J by 6 bases, leaving 11 bases between them. Germline V gives CDR1 SQVTM, CDR2 ANQGSEA. TRAV and TRBV primers primed cDNA for both TCRalpha and TCRbeta. The PCR that amplified TCRs ran for around 21 cycles, relying on a constant-region primer and a V-primer adapter. Each CDR3 protein gets one entry after TCRdb re-called the reads with MiXCR. The repertoire has about 12,000 distinct CDR3 sequences, roughly four fifths of them found once; the top ten carry 3.4%. The therapy administered to donors comprised nivolumab, ipilimumab, aspirin, low-dose cyclophosphamide and low-dose radiotherapy.

This receptor was identified in a human donor with advanced metastatic prostate, ovarian, gallbladder or colorectal cancer (not recorded which). This table probably holds off-target reads from a library built for another chain. The V and J genes are TRBV29-1 and TRBJ2-7; D is unresolved. In nucleotides, the CDR3 is TGCAGCGTTGAACGAGTGTACGGCGAGCAGTACTTC. Translated: CSVERVYGEQYF.